These 21 T cell receptor beta chains originate from one sample sequenced in a study of control samples from healthy donors and cancer patients. Data came from immunoSEQ multiplex PCR; TCRdb stores just in-frame clones and leaves some out. The sample consists of about 21,000 clones, 84% of them appearing once. Sequencing was carried out using PBMCs. The source is a man aged 55 to 70 with colorectal cancer.

This chain uses TRBV6-4 with TRBJ2-3; 7 positions agree with TRBD2. This CDR3 has 15 amino acids. V lost 0 bases, J lost 2 bases, and 2 bases stayed unmatched. CDR1 is MRHNA, CDR2 SNTAGT, per germline. In nucleotides, the CDR3 is TGTGCCAGCAGTGACTCGGGGGGGAACACAGATACGCAGTATTTT. This sequence encodes CASSDSGGNTDTQYF.

This chain connects TRBV24-1 to TRBJ1-1, with no clear D. Between the trimmed V and J ends, which lost 4 bases and 10 bases, there was a span of 15 bases. This CDR3 region has 13 residues. Germline V gene sequence: CDR1 KGHDR, CDR2 SFDVKD. The CDR3 DNA follows: TGTGCCACCAGTGACGTAAGGGTTTCGAGAGCTTTCTTT. This codes for CATSDVRVSRAFF.

This clone was seen only a few times. The chain couples TRBV5-8 to TRBJ1-2, with a tentative D call TRBD1 (5 bases). This CDR3 has 14 amino acids. V shed 4 bases and J shed 2 bases, with 12 bases lying between them. CDR1 is SGHTS, CDR2 YDEGEE, per germline. The CDR3, as DNA: TGTGCCAGCAGCCTAACTTCAGGGAACTATGGCTACACCTTC. Residues: CASSLTSGNYGYTF.

V is TRBV27 and J is TRBJ1-6; D uncertain. Between the trimmed V and J ends, which lost 0 bases and 3 bases, there was a span of 15 bases. Germline loops: CDR1 MNHEY, CDR2 SMNVEV (reference sequence). The CDR3 length is 18 residues. The CDR3 loop is CASSLSVPTWDYNSPLHF. Here the CDR3 DNA reads TGTGCCAGCAGTTTATCGGTTCCGACATGGGACTATAATTCACCCCTCCACTTT.

This chain joins TRBV29-1 and TRBJ1-1; no reliable D call. Between the trimmed V and J ends, which lost 1 base and 4 bases, there was a span of 16 bases. The CDR3 has 15 amino acids. CDR1 is SQVTM and CDR2 is ANQGSEA in the germline V gene. The CDR3 DNA follows: TGCAGCGTTGAAGCTTCTGGACTGGGAAGCACTGAAGCTTTCTTT. Its protein is CSVEASGLGSTEAFF.

This clone was picked up one time. V usage is TRBV21-1 and J usage is TRBJ2-1; whether TRBD2, the table's D call, matches the DNA was not checked. TRBV21-1 is a known pseudogene. The CDR3 spans 16 residues. The CDR3 loop is CASSKGWTSGTNEQFF. In nucleotides, the CDR3 is TGTGCCAGCAGCAAAGGATGGACTAGCGGGACCAATGAGCAGTTCTTC.

V usage is TRBV14 and J usage is TRBJ2-7, with a weak D call TRBD1 (5 bases). This CDR3 region has 15 residues. Germline assignment: CDR1 SGHDN and CDR2 FVKESK. V lost 4 bases and J 3 bases, leaving 16 bases between the germline ends. CDR3 sequence: CASSPYTQDGYEQYF. In DNA form, the CDR3 reads TGTGCCAGCAGCCCATACACACAGGATGGCTACGAGCAGTACTTC.

J is TRBJ2-5 and V is TRBV3-1 (or the pseudogene TRBV3-2); unclear D gene. The CDR3 length is 14 residues. The V end was cut by 2 bases, the J end by 5 bases, with 12 bases between. Germline assignment: CDR1 LGHDT and CDR2 YNNKEL (reference sequence). The CDR3 DNA sequence: TGTGCCAGCAGCCAAAATGCGCTATGGGAGACCCAGTACTTC. It specifies CASSQNALWETQYF.

The chain combines TRBV19 with TRBJ1-1; D unclear. Germline CDR1 is LNHDA and CDR2 is SQIVND (reference sequence). The CDR3 runs 15 residues. Trimming removed 1 base at V and 1 base at J, with 10 bases between. The CDR3 is CASSIVLIPNTEAFF. The CDR3 bases are TGTGCCAGTAGTATAGTCCTCATCCCGAACACTGAAGCTTTCTTT.

V is TRBV18 and J is TRBJ1-2; D is possibly TRBD1 (5 bases). Between the trimmed V and J ends, which lost 5 bases and 7 bases, there was a span of 23 bases. The CDR3 has 16 residues. Germline V gene sequence: CDR1 KGHSH, CDR2 LQKENI. The CDR3 DNA is TGTGCCAGCTCAGAAGCCGGGACGGGGATGGTGGTTGGCTACACCTTC. It is translated as CASSEAGTGMVVGYTF.

The chain recombines TRBV10-3 with TRBJ1-4, with D possibly TRBD1 on 6 matching bases. The CDR3 runs to 14 residues. Looked up from germline, CDR1 is ENHRY and CDR2 is SYGVKD. Trimming left V 7 bases short and J 6 bases short, with 15 bases between. The CDR3 here is CAIKGDLGDEKLFF. The CDR3 DNA reads as TGTGCCATCAAGGGGGACTTAGGTGATGAAAAACTGTTTTTT.

CDR3 coding DNA: TGTGCCAGCAGCTTGGCCTGGCAGGGAGTCCACACTGAAGCTTTCTTT. Translated: CASSLAWQGVHTEAFF. This chain joins TRBV5-6 and TRBJ1-1; the D gene is possibly TRBD1 (5 bases). Germline V CDR1 and CDR2: SGHDT, YYEEEE. This CDR3 contains 16 residues. Trimming left V 0 bases short and J 3 bases short, with 15 bases between.

This clone was seen more than once but under ten times. This chain links TRBV7-2 with TRBJ2-5, with D perhaps TRBD2 (6 bases). The CDR3 spans 16 residues. CDR1 SGHTA and CDR2 FQGNSA come from the germline V gene. V gave up 5 bases and J gave up 2 bases, with 18 bases separating them. The CDR3 DNA reads as TGTGCCAGCAGCCTACGATCGCCGCGGGGACAAGAGACCCAGTACTTC. Its translation is CASSLRSPRGQETQYF. Drawing the rest from reference TRBV7-2 and TRBJ2-5, the complete variable domain is GAGVSQSPSNKVTEKGKDVELRCDPISGHTALYWYRQSLGQGLEFLIYFQGNSAPDKSGLPSDRFSAERTGGSVSTLTIQRTQQEDSAVYLCASSLRSPRGQETQYFGPGTRLLVL.

This chain joins TRBV6-5 and TRBJ2-7; 8 positions agree with TRBD1. CDR3 length equals 15 residues. Germline-derived CDR1 and CDR2 are MNHEY and SVGAGI. V dropped 0 bases and J dropped 2; count of bases not matched to a gene: 3. The CDR3 protein is CASSYSRTGTYEQYF. The CDR3 region has the DNA TGTGCCAGCAGTTACTCAAGGACAGGGACCTACGAGCAGTACTTC.

V usage is TRBV5-1 and J usage is TRBJ2-1; 10 nucleotides align to TRBD2. CDR1 is SGHRS, CDR2 YFSETQ, per germline. V gave up 8 bases and J gave up 4 bases; unmatched junction bases: 6. The CDR3 totals 14 residues. Here the CDR3 reads CASTTSGVYNEQFF. The CDR3 nucleotides read TGCGCCAGTACCACTAGCGGGGTTTACAATGAGCAGTTCTTC.

This clone showed up just a few times. The chain is built from TRBV10-3 and TRBJ1-5; 9 nucleotides agree with TRBD1. J was trimmed by 5 bases and V by 5 bases; bases with no gene match: 7. The CDR3 extends over 15 amino acids. Germline CDR1 and CDR2: ENHRY and SYGVKD. As DNA, the CDR3 is TGTGCCATCAGTTCCGGGACAGGGAAGGATCAGCCCCAGCATTTT. It is translated as CAISSGTGKDQPQHF.

As DNA, the CDR3 is TGTGCCAGCAGCGTACGAGAGATCACAGATACGCAGTATTTT. Protein sequence: CASSVREITDTQYF. The chain links TRBV9 to TRBJ2-3; D is uncertain. The CDR3 loop spans 14 amino acids. Per the germline V gene, CDR1 is SGDLS and CDR2 is YYNGEE. V lost 1 base and J lost 2, with 8 bases in between.

The chain recombines TRBV3-1 (or the pseudogene TRBV3-2) with TRBJ2-3; D tentatively fits TRBD1 or TRBD2 (5 bases each). Per germline, CDR1 LGHDT and CDR2 YNNKEL (reference sequence). The V gene lost 4 bases and the J gene lost 6 bases, with 14 bases spanning the gap. There are 14 residues in the CDR3. CDR3 region: CASSLGTVGDTQYF. The CDR3, as DNA: TGTGCCAGCAGCCTCGGGACGGTTGGTGATACGCAGTATTTT.

This chain uses TRBV5-1 with TRBJ1-1, with D maybe TRBD1 (6 bases). CDR3 size: 16 residues. Trimming shortened V by 1 base and J by 2 bases, and 15 bases separated the two germline ends. The germline V gene has CDR1 SGHRS and CDR2 YFSETQ. The CDR3 region has the DNA TGCGCCAGCAGCTTGAGGGCAGGGGCGAAAAACACTGAAGCTTTCTTT. This translates into CASSLRAGAKNTEAFF.

This rearrangement joins TRBV7-9 to TRBJ2-2; D is ambiguous. CDR1 and CDR2 (germline): SEHNR, FQNEAQ (reference sequence). The CDR3 has 15 residues. Between the trimmed V and J ends, which lost 3 bases and 0 bases, there was a span of 8 bases. CDR3 in DNA: TGTGCCAGCAGCTTTGGGCGGACGAACACCGGGGAGCTGTTTTTT. This sequence encodes CASSFGRTNTGELFF.

The rearrangement links TRBV5-4 to TRBJ2-1; D possibly corresponds to TRBD2 (6 bases). The germline V and J ends were trimmed by 6 bases and 2 bases, with 12 bases remaining between them. Germline lookup yields CDR1 SGHNT and CDR2 YYREEE (reference sequence). The CDR3 is 14 amino acids. The CDR3 DNA reads as TGTGCCAGCAACCAGGCGGGGACCTACAATGAGCAGTTCTTC. Its translation: CASNQAGTYNEQFF. Together with reference TRBV5-4 and TRBJ2-1, the CDR3 gives the full variable domain: ETGVTQSPTHLIKTRGQQVTLRCSSQSGHNTVSWYQQALGQGPQFIFQYYREEENGRGNFPPRFSGLQFPNYSSELNVNALELDDSALYLCASNQAGTYNEQFFGPGTRLTVL.